Listed here are 20 T cell receptor beta chains from one sample, sequenced in a study of blood T cell repertoires in COVID-19. Method: immunoSEQ multiplex PCR; TCRdb's copy keeps in-frame clones and lacks some. The sample lists fewer than 200,000 clones; 88% were seen once. Sequences were obtained from peripheral blood. The receptors derive from a man aged 60-69 years with acute or convalescent COVID-19.

The DNA of the CDR3 is TGTGCCAGCAGTCGGGGGGGCGCCAGGAACATTCAGTACTTC. Translating it yields CASSRGGARNIQYF. The chain couples TRBV5-6 to TRBJ2-4; 8 positions match TRBD2. The CDR3 consists of 14 residues. The ends lost 5 bases at V and 7 bases at J; junction bases unmatched: 8. CDR1 and CDR2 from the germline V gene are SGHDT and YYEEEE. Combining the CDR3 with reference TRBV5-6 and TRBJ2-4 gives the whole variable domain DAGVTQSPTHLIKTRGQQVTLRCSPKSGHDTVSWYQQALGQGPQFIFQYYEEEERQRGNFPDRFSGHQFPNYSSELNVNALLLGDSALYLCASSRGGARNIQYFGAGTRLSVL.

This chain joins TRBV18 and TRBJ2-7, with D possibly matching TRBD1 (6 bases). CDR1 and CDR2 (germline): KGHSH, LQKENI. The germline V and J ends were trimmed by 2 bases and 7 bases, with 12 bases remaining between them. The CDR3 length is 13 residues. The CDR3 region is CASSPDGQKEQYV. CDR3 nucleotide sequence: TGTGCCAGCTCACCAGATGGACAGAAGGAGCAGTACGTC.

This chain uses TRBV30 with TRBJ1-1, with D possibly TRBD1 on 5 matching bases. With 7 bases removed from V and 1 base from J, the gap between germline ends came to 10 bases. The CDR3 has 12 amino acids. Germline V gene data show CDR1 as GTSNPN and CDR2 as SVGIG (reference sequence). CDR3 bases: TGTGCCTCCCTAGGGGAGAACACTGAAGCTTTCTTT. Translated, it gives CASLGENTEAFF.

The chain uses TRBV5-8 and TRBJ1-1, with D perhaps matching TRBD1 (5 bases). The V end lost 2 bases, the J end lost 0 bases, and 8 bases lay between the germline ends. The CDR3 is made up of 14 amino acids. Germline V gene lookup returns CDR1 SGHTS and CDR2 YDEGEE. The DNA of the CDR3 is TGTGCCAGCAGCTTACGGACATTGAACACTGAAGCTTTCTTT. It translates to CASSLRTLNTEAFF.

The V gene is TRBV29-1, the J gene TRBJ1-6; D unclear. The CDR3 runs to 13 residues. In germline, CDR1 is SQVTM, CDR2 ANQGSEA. V was trimmed by 4 bases and J by 7 bases, leaving 11 bases between them. The CDR3 protein is CSVGVAENSPLHF. The CDR3 bases are TGCAGCGTTGGGGTCGCGGAAAATTCACCCCTCCACTTT.

This clone has just one count. The chain is built from TRBV10-2 and TRBJ1-5; tentative D call: TRBD1 (6 bases). Germline lookup yields CDR1 WSHSY and CDR2 SAAADI. CDR3 length: 13 amino acids. V dropped 6 bases and J dropped 5 bases, with 11 bases sitting between them. CDR3 in DNA: TGCGCCAGCAGCAACAGGGAAGATCAGCCCCAGCATTTT. It codes for CASSNREDQPQHF.

J is TRBJ1-2 and V is TRBV7-2, with 9 positions matching TRBD1. V lost 6 bases and J lost 0; bases outside the gene matches: 8. This CDR3 region has 16 residues. CDR1 SGHTA and CDR2 FQGNSA come from the germline V gene. CDR3 residues: CASRIRTGDPNYGYTF. The CDR3 bases are TGTGCCAGCAGGATTAGGACAGGGGACCCTAACTATGGCTACACCTTC.

J is TRBJ1-1 and V is TRBV3-1 (or the pseudogene TRBV3-2); 10 bases line up with TRBD1. Germline-derived CDR1 and CDR2 are LGHDT and YNNKEL (reference sequence). Trimming cost V 4 bases and J 5 bases; bases outside gene matches: 7. This CDR3 comprises 15 residues. CDR3 protein: CASSRWTGGMTEAFF. The CDR3 bases are TGTGCCAGCAGCCGCTGGACAGGGGGAATGACTGAAGCTTTCTTT.

The CDR3 sequence: CASSPGGQGPGYGYTF. CDR3 DNA: TGTGCCAGCAGCCCAGGAGGACAGGGCCCCGGGTATGGCTACACCTTC. This chain joins TRBV11-3 and TRBJ1-2; 8 bases are shared with TRBD1. The V segment lost 5 bases and the J segment 5 bases; nucleotides outside the gene matches: 13. The V gene's germline CDR1 is SGHNT and CDR2 YENEEA. The CDR3 runs 16 residues. The full variable domain, completed using reference TRBV11-3 and TRBJ1-2, is EAGVVQSPRYKIIEKKQPVAFWCNPISGHNTLYWYLQNLGQGPELLIRYENEEAVDDSQLPKDRFSAERLKGVDSTLKIQPAELGDSAVYLCASSPGGQGPGYGYTFGSGTRLTVV.

The rearrangement uses TRBV11-3 and TRBJ2-3; 7 nucleotides agree with TRBD1. Germline CDR1 is SGHNT and CDR2 is YENEEA. This CDR3 spans 13 amino acids. Trimming cost V 5 bases and J 4 bases; bases outside gene matches: 3. The CDR3 DNA follows: TGTGCCAGCAGCCTTGACAGGGCAGATACGCAGTATTTT. Translated, it gives CASSLDRADTQYF.

In this sample, this clone turned up once. The gene calls are TRBV27 and TRBJ1-1; no clear D. Germline CDR1 is MNHEY and CDR2 is SMNVEV (reference sequence). The CDR3 spans 13 residues. Trimming stripped 3 bases from V and 1 base from J, with 6 bases between. The DNA of the CDR3 is TGTGCCAGCAGTTTCCCGGGGAACACTGAAGCTTTCTTT. It yields the protein CASSFPGNTEAFF.

The J gene is TRBJ1-2, the V gene TRBV18, with D possibly matching TRBD1 (6 bases). The germline V and J ends were trimmed by 6 bases and 4 bases, with 15 bases remaining between them. The CDR3 spans 14 residues. Germline CDR1 is KGHSH and CDR2 is LQKENI. CDR3 protein: CASSPSSGAYGYTF. The CDR3 DNA is TGTGCCAGCTCCCCGTCCTCAGGGGCCTATGGCTACACCTTC.

The chain joins TRBV7-7 to TRBJ1-5; D is undetermined. Germline CDR1 SSHAT, CDR2 FNYEAQ (reference sequence). The CDR3 totals 13 residues. Trimming left V 2 bases short and J 7 bases short, with 9 bases between. The CDR3 DNA follows: TGTGCCAGCAGCTTAAGCCGAGGACAGCCCCAGCATTTT. Protein product: CASSLSRGQPQHF.

The rearrangement joins TRBV20-1 to TRBJ2-7; maybe TRBD2 (6 bases). This CDR3 has 12 residues. Germline V gene sequence: CDR1 DFQATT, CDR2 SNEGSKA (reference sequence). Trimming shortened V by 3 bases and J by 3 bases, and 9 bases separated the two germline ends. The chain's CDR3 is CSASLGGYEQYF. CDR3 DNA: TGCAGTGCTAGTCTGGGGGGCTACGAGCAGTACTTC.

The table lists this clone with a few counts. This chain connects TRBV7-9 to TRBJ2-1; D not certain. V lost 5 bases, J lost 9 bases, and 20 bases lay in between. The CDR3 covers 15 residues. The germline CDR1 and CDR2 sequences are SEHNR and FQNEAQ (reference sequence). The CDR3 loop is CASSPRIPSEVEQFF. In DNA form, the CDR3 reads TGTGCCAGCAGCCCCCGGATCCCATCAGAGGTTGAGCAGTTCTTC.

This chain joins TRBV2 and TRBJ1-5; D unresolved. The V end was cut by 2 bases, the J end by 2 bases, with 7 bases between. Germline V CDR1 and CDR2: SNHLY, FYNNEI. The CDR3 has 14 residues. CDR3 sequence (DNA): TGTGCCAGCAGTGAATCCGGAGGCAATCAGCCCCAGCATTTT. Translating gives CASSESGGNQPQHF.

The chain carries TRBV19 and TRBJ1-3; D is uncertain. V was trimmed by 6 bases and J by 0 bases, leaving 6 bases between them. CDR1 LNHDA and CDR2 SQIVND come from the germline V gene (reference sequence). This CDR3 is 13 amino acids long. Here the CDR3 DNA reads TGTGCCAGTAGGATGAGCTCTGGAAACACCATATATTTT. It encodes CASRMSSGNTIYF.

The chain joins TRBV10-2 to TRBJ1-6; no clear D gene. The CDR3 loop spans 14 amino acids. The V end lost 6 bases, the J end lost 4 bases, and 10 bases lay between the germline ends. CDR1 is WSHSY and CDR2 is SAAADI in the germline V gene. DNA of the CDR3: TGCGCCAGCAGGGGAACGGGGTATAATTCACCCCTCCACTTT. It encodes CASRGTGYNSPLHF.

The chain is built from TRBV6-2 or TRBV6-3 and TRBJ1-5, with D tentatively TRBD1 (5 bases). The CDR3 is made up of 14 amino acids. The V and J ends lost 6 bases and 6 bases respectively, with 15 bases between them. From germline, CDR1 is MNHEY and CDR2 SVGEGT. The CDR3 region is CASSPGGGGQPQHF. As DNA, the CDR3 is TGTGCCAGCAGCCCCGGGGGAGGAGGTCAGCCCCAGCATTTT.

The V and J genes are TRBV11-2 and TRBJ2-3, with a tentative D call TRBD1 (6 bases). Germline V gene data show CDR1 as SGHAT and CDR2 as FQNNGV. Trimming removed 5 bases at V and 2 bases at J, with 14 bases between. The CDR3 is 15 amino acids. The CDR3 sequence is CASSLIRGYTDTQYF. DNA for the CDR3: TGTGCCAGCAGCCTCATCAGGGGCTACACAGATACGCAGTATTTT.